The 31 T cell receptor beta chains below were found in one sample sequenced in a study of control samples from healthy donors and cancer patients. Libraries were prepared by immunoSEQ multiplex PCR; TCRdb keeps only in-frame clonotypes and omits some of them. Of about 180,000 clones detected, approximately 94% appear once; the ten largest clones hold approximately 1.5%. Sample: blood. All receptors come from a woman aged 18 to 35 in good health.

The CDR3 loop is CASGPSITYEQYF. CDR3 sequence (DNA): TGTGCCAGCGGCCCATCTATCACCTACGAGCAGTACTTC. The chain employs TRBV11-2 and TRBJ2-7; D gene unclear. Trimming took 8 bases from V and 2 from J, leaving 13 bases between them. The CDR3 is 13 amino acids. Germline assignment: CDR1 SGHAT and CDR2 FQNNGV.

The gene calls are TRBV19 and TRBJ1-2; 7 positions match TRBD1. V trimming: 3 bases; J trimming: 7 bases; junction bases outside the gene matches: 5. Germline V gives CDR1 LNHDA, CDR2 SQIVND (reference sequence). The CDR3 totals 13 residues. The CDR3 spells CASSMDRSSGYTF. In DNA, the CDR3 is TGTGCCAGTAGTATGGACAGGAGCAGTGGCTACACCTTC.

The chain has TRBV7-3 and TRBJ2-1, with TRBD2 matching over 10 bases. The CDR3 contains 16 residues. CDR1 and CDR2 from the germline V gene are SGHTA and FQGTGA. Losses at the gene ends were 4 bases for V and 4 bases for J; bases not matched to a gene: 7. Here the CDR3 reads CASSSPGTSAYNEQFF. CDR3 nucleotides: TGTGCCAGCAGCTCCCCCGGGACTAGCGCGTACAATGAGCAGTTCTTC.

Here the CDR3 reads CASSGQGSLQLMGYTF. CDR3 nucleotides: TGTGCCAGCAGCGGACAGGGTTCACTTCAACTAATGGGCTACACCTTC. V is TRBV9 and J is TRBJ1-2; 7 positions agree with TRBD1. This CDR3 spans 16 amino acids. Germline CDR1 reads SGDLS; CDR2 reads YYNGEE. With V trimmed by 3 bases and J by 8 bases, 16 bases remained unmatched.

This clone was observed once. The chain has TRBV18 and TRBJ1-5; D uncertain. Trimming cost V 4 bases and J 7 bases, with 11 bases left between them. Germline loops: CDR1 KGHSH, CDR2 LQKENI. This CDR3 has 13 residues. The CDR3 reads CASSRDMWQPQHF. The CDR3 DNA reads TGTGCCAGCTCACGGGATATGTGGCAGCCCCAGCATTTT.

The rearrangement links TRBV18 to TRBJ2-7, with 7 bases identical to TRBD1. Germline trimming cut 4 bases from V and 3 bases from J; bases unmatched to any gene: 6. CDR3 length: 14 amino acids. Germline V gene sequence: CDR1 KGHSH, CDR2 LQKENI. The CDR3 DNA sequence: TGTGCCAGCTCACGCCTGGGACAGAACTACGAGCAGTACTTC. Translation: CASSRLGQNYEQYF.

The rearrangement joins TRBV5-1 to TRBJ1-2; a weak D match, TRBD1 (6 bases). Germline values: CDR1 SGHRS, CDR2 YFSETQ. The CDR3 loop spans 13 amino acids. The V end was cut by 2 bases, the J end by 4 bases, with 9 bases between. The CDR3 bases are TGCGCCAGCAGCTTAGTCAGGGGCTATGGCTACACCTTC. Protein: CASSLVRGYGYTF.

The chain recombines TRBV12-3 or TRBV12-4 with TRBJ1-1; D possibly corresponds to TRBD1 (6 bases). This CDR3 is built from 13 residues. V lost 4 bases and J lost 6, with 12 bases in between. The DNA of the CDR3 is TGTGCCAGCAGTTCGGACAGTATGGCTGAAGCTTTCTTT. This sequence encodes CASSSDSMAEAFF.

The chain uses TRBV28 and TRBJ1-5; D possibly corresponds to TRBD1 (6 bases). Trimming removed 5 bases from V and 11 bases from J, with 13 bases in between. The CDR3 spans 12 residues. The germline CDR1 and CDR2 sequences are MDHEN and SYDVKM. The CDR3 spells CASSVQGKAQHF. The CDR3 DNA reads TGTGCCAGCAGTGTACAGGGTAAGGCCCAGCATTTT.

This rearrangement joins TRBV7-8 to TRBJ1-5; TRBD1 is a possible D gene (5 bases). This CDR3 spans 15 amino acids. Per germline, CDR1 SGHVS and CDR2 FQNEAQ. The V gene lost 1 base and the J gene lost 2 bases, with 9 bases spanning the gap. CDR3 DNA: TGTGCCAGCAGCTTAGGGGGGTTAGGCAATCAGCCCCAGCATTTT. Residues: CASSLGGLGNQPQHF.

The gene calls are TRBV5-6 and TRBJ2-7, with 8 bases matching TRBD1. V lost 7 bases to trimming and J lost 5 bases; unmatched junction nucleotides: 11. Germline V lookup: CDR1 SGHDT, CDR2 YYEEEE. This CDR3 is built from 14 residues. CDR3 nucleotide sequence: TGTGCCAGCTGCCGGAGGACAGGGTGGAACGAGCAGTACTTC. Translating gives CASCRRTGWNEQYF.

This clone was counted only a few times. The chain recombines TRBV4-2 with TRBJ2-6; 9 bases fit TRBD2. This CDR3 is built from 19 residues. Trimming removed 0 bases from V and 0 bases from J; junction bases left unmatched: 6. Germline V gene lookup returns CDR1 LGHNA and CDR2 YNFKEQ. This chain's CDR3 is CASSQDLAAGGSGANVLTF. In DNA, the CDR3 is TGTGCCAGCAGCCAAGATTTGGCAGCGGGAGGCTCTGGGGCCAACGTCCTGACTTTC.

There are a few counts of this clone. The chain couples TRBV5-4 to TRBJ2-7; D is ambiguous. This CDR3 region has 13 residues. With 7 bases removed from V and 0 bases from J, the gap between germline ends came to 11 bases. CDR1 SGHNT and CDR2 YYREEE come from the germline V gene (reference sequence). The CDR3 spells CASRVASSYEQYF. The CDR3 DNA is TGTGCCAGCCGAGTGGCGAGCTCCTACGAGCAGTACTTC.

The chain is built from TRBV27 and TRBJ1-1; TRBD1 might be the D (5 bases). The germline V gene encodes CDR1 MNHEY and CDR2 SMNVEV (reference sequence). Between the trimmed V and J ends, which lost 1 base and 6 bases, there was a span of 15 bases. The CDR3 has 15 residues. The CDR3 loop is CASSLYGARVPEAFF. The CDR3 nucleotides are TGTGCCAGCAGTTTATATGGGGCGCGAGTGCCTGAAGCTTTCTTT.

The rearrangement uses TRBV6-5 and TRBJ1-5; D not certain. This CDR3 spans 14 amino acids. The V and J ends lost 8 bases and 4 bases respectively, with 15 bases between them. Germline V gives CDR1 MNHEY, CDR2 SVGAGI. Here the CDR3 reads CASCHGVGNQPQHF. DNA for the CDR3: TGTGCCAGCTGTCATGGCGTCGGGAATCAGCCCCAGCATTTT.

The rearrangement uses TRBV6-2 or TRBV6-3 and TRBJ2-3; the match to TRBD2 covers 13 bases. The CDR3 runs to 18 residues. V was pared by 2 bases and J by 7 bases, with 12 bases of the junction left unmatched. Germline CDR1 reads MNHEY; CDR2 reads SVGEGT. The CDR3 DNA is TGTGCCAGCAGTTACAGGGGGACTAGCGGGACCGCAAGGAATACGCAGTATTTT. Translated: CASSYRGTSGTARNTQYF.

V gene TRBV9 combines with J gene TRBJ2-5, with TRBD1 matching 8 bases. J gave up 7 bases and V 0 bases, and 11 bases lay outside the gene matches. This CDR3 is built from 16 residues. Germline assignment: CDR1 SGDLS and CDR2 YYNGEE. The CDR3 here is CASSVARTGFLGTQYF. For the CDR3, the DNA is TGTGCCAGCAGCGTAGCGCGGACAGGGTTTTTGGGGACCCAGTACTTC.

The rearrangement links TRBV19 to TRBJ1-5; unclear D gene. CDR1 and CDR2 (germline): LNHDA, SQIVND (reference sequence). CDR3 length equals 15 residues. The V end was cut by 7 bases, the J end by 0 bases, with 13 bases between. The CDR3 DNA reads TGTGCCAGTATGGGAGAACCCTATAGCAATCAGCCCCAGCATTTT. It encodes CASMGEPYSNQPQHF.

This clone appeared a single time. J is TRBJ2-1 and V is TRBV19; a possible D gene is TRBD1 (6 bases). V was cut by 11 bases and J by 7 bases, with 21 bases left in between. This CDR3 has 14 amino acids. Germline V lookup: CDR1 LNHDA, CDR2 SQIVND (reference sequence). The CDR3 spells CACIGGPGGNEQFF. For the CDR3, the DNA is TGTGCCTGTATAGGGGGACCTGGGGGTAATGAGCAGTTCTTC.

The chain combines TRBV6-6 with TRBJ1-3; tentative D call: TRBD1 (5 bases). This CDR3 is 13 amino acids long. CDR1 MNHNY and CDR2 SVGAGI come from the germline V gene (reference sequence). V dropped 7 bases and J dropped 3 bases, with 10 bases sitting between them. The CDR3 nucleotides read TGTGCCAGCATAAGGGGAAGTGGAAACACCATATATTTT. Its protein product is CASIRGSGNTIYF.

The chain links TRBV5-5 to TRBJ1-5; tentative D call: TRBD1 (6 bases). The V end lost 0 bases, the J end lost 11 bases, and 18 bases lay between the germline ends. Germline CDR1 is SGHKS and CDR2 is YYEKEE (reference sequence). The CDR3 is 15 amino acids. This chain's CDR3 is CASSLVQDSLSAQHF. The CDR3 DNA sequence: TGTGCCAGCAGCTTGGTTCAGGACAGCTTGTCAGCCCAGCATTTT. Full variable domain (outside the CDR3, taken from reference TRBV5-5 and TRBJ1-5): DAGVTQSPTHLIKTRGQQVTLRCSPISGHKSVSWYQQVLGQGPQFIFQYYEKEERGRGNFPDRFSARQFPNYSSELNVNALLLGDSALYLCASSLVQDSLSAQHFGDGTRLSIL.

This sequence joins TRBV19 and TRBJ2-2; unclear D gene. The germline V gene has CDR1 LNHDA and CDR2 SQIVND (reference sequence). CDR3 length: 13 amino acids. V lost 3 bases and J 0 bases, leaving 2 bases between the germline ends. The CDR3 here is CASSITNTGELFF. The CDR3 DNA reads TGTGCCAGTAGTATTACGAACACCGGGGAGCTGTTTTTT.

The rearrangement links TRBV9 to TRBJ1-3; possible D gene TRBD1, 5 bases. CDR3 length: 13 amino acids. V lost 0 bases, J lost 11 bases, and 12 bases lay in between. The germline CDR1 and CDR2 sequences are SGDLS and YYNGEE. CDR3 region: CASSVEGRGAIYF. In nucleotides, the CDR3 is TGTGCCAGCAGCGTAGAGGGACGGGGGGCCATATATTTT. Using reference TRBV9 and TRBJ1-3 for the parts outside the CDR3, the full variable domain is DSGVTQTPKHLITATGQRVTLRCSPRSGDLSVYWYQQSLDQGLQFLIQYYNGEERAKGNILERFSAQQFPDLHSELNLSSLELGDSALYFCASSVEGRGAIYFGEGSWLTVV.

CDR3 protein: CASSLGRQGVTNTIYF. CDR3 sequence (DNA): TGTGCCAGCAGCTTAGGACGACAGGGCGTAACGAACACCATATATTTT. The V and J genes are TRBV13 and TRBJ1-3; 7 bases match TRBD1. The germline gives CDR1 PRHDT, CDR2 FYEKMQ (reference sequence). After removal of 0 bases from V and 7 bases from J, the junction contained 9 bases not matched to a gene. The length of the CDR3 is 16 residues.

The chain joins TRBV2 to TRBJ1-2, with 8 bases fitting TRBD1. The CDR3 is 14 amino acids. CDR1 is SNHLY and CDR2 is FYNNEI in the germline V gene. J lost 3 bases, V lost 4 bases, and 4 bases had no gene match. The CDR3 protein is CASSGTGTYYGYTF. The CDR3 DNA sequence: TGTGCCAGCAGTGGGACAGGGACCTACTATGGCTACACCTTC.

The chain combines TRBV10-3 with TRBJ2-5, with 12 bases that match TRBD2. Germline V gene lookup returns CDR1 ENHRY and CDR2 SYGVKD. V gave up 4 bases and J gave up 5 bases; unmatched junction bases: 2. The CDR3 is made up of 14 amino acids. CDR3 coding DNA: TGTGCCATCAGTGGGACTAGCGGGATGGAGACCCAGTACTTC. It encodes CAISGTSGMETQYF.

The chain joins TRBV11-3 to TRBJ1-1; 8 bases are a match to TRBD1. This CDR3 is built from 17 residues. The germline V gene has CDR1 SGHNT and CDR2 YENEEA. Trimming cost V 5 bases and J 0 bases; bases outside gene matches: 11. Here the CDR3 reads CASSPRTGTAMNTEAFF. DNA of the CDR3: TGTGCCAGCAGCCCACGGACAGGGACGGCCATGAACACTGAAGCTTTCTTT. Full variable domain (remainder filled in from reference TRBV11-3 and TRBJ1-1): EAGVVQSPRYKIIEKKQPVAFWCNPISGHNTLYWYLQNLGQGPELLIRYENEEAVDDSQLPKDRFSAERLKGVDSTLKIQPAELGDSAVYLCASSPRTGTAMNTEAFFGQGTRLTVV.

V is TRBV7-6 and J is TRBJ2-3; tentative D call: TRBD1 (5 bases). Trimming pared 3 bases from V and 2 bases from J, leaving 15 bases between. The germline V gene encodes CDR1 SGHVS and CDR2 FNYEAQ. This CDR3 is built from 16 residues. This CDR3 reads CASSLDNSAYTDTQYF. Written as DNA, the CDR3 is TGTGCCAGCAGCTTGGACAACAGCGCCTACACAGATACGCAGTATTTT.

The chain couples TRBV10-3 to TRBJ2-7, with unresolved D. The CDR3 spans 14 residues. Germline CDR1 and CDR2: ENHRY and SYGVKD. Trimming shortened V by 3 bases and J by 0 bases, and 9 bases separated the two germline ends. CDR3 sequence reads: CAISDGRSSYEQYF. CDR3 sequence (DNA): TGTGCCATCAGTGATGGACGGAGCTCCTACGAGCAGTACTTC.

The gene calls are TRBV4-2 and TRBJ2-3; 9 bases align to TRBD2. The germline V gene encodes CDR1 LGHNA and CDR2 YNFKEQ. The CDR3 runs 15 residues. The J segment lost 5 bases and the V segment lost 7 bases, leaving 10 bases of the junction unmatched. The CDR3 region is CASTPGLAGLDTQYF. The CDR3 DNA reads TGTGCCAGCACTCCGGGACTAGCTGGGTTAGATACGCAGTATTTT.

This clone has more than one count but fewer than ten. CDR3 coding DNA: TGTGCCAGCAGCTTATTCGGGGTCACTAATTCACCCCTCCACTTT. It codes for CASSLFGVTNSPLHF. The chain couples TRBV11-2 to TRBJ1-6; D is unresolved. Germline V gives CDR1 SGHAT, CDR2 FQNNGV. Trimming stripped 2 bases from V and 6 bases from J, with 11 bases between. The CDR3 totals 15 residues.